This T cell receptor (beta chain) was recovered during a study of beta chain features in type 1 diabetes. The study's findings and limits: There was a moderate but significant shortening of TCRB CDR3s in all four CD4+ subsets of Type 1 diabetes patients.

CDR3 length: 14 residues. CDR1 and CDR2 from the germline V gene are MNHEY and SVGAGI. The ends were cut back, 2 bases at V and 4 bases at J, with 12 bases in the middle. Each sorted population was over 95% pure. In regard to this clone: Its matching antigen is unknown.

The investigators reverse transcribed all of the isolated RNA, so they sequenced expressed TCRB transcripts. The protocol was immunoSEQ multiplex PCR, while the TCRdb copy is restricted to in-frame clones and leaves out a portion. The sample has about 360,000 clones, roughly 13% seen once; the top ten hold 0.008% to 0.011%. This sequence originates from a young woman with type 1 diabetes. Material for sequencing was naive CD4+ T cells from blood. V gene TRBV6-5 combines with J gene TRBJ2-7; D might be TRBD2 (6 bases). CDR3 protein: CASSYKFGSYEQYF. The CDR3 DNA reads TGTGCCAGCAGTTACAAATTCGGGAGTTACGAGCAGTACTTC.